A single sample gave rise to the 21 T cell receptor beta chains below, sequenced in a study of identical twins' blood T cells. TCRdb itself ran the 5' RACE reads through MiXCR, one entry per CDR3 protein. Of a few hundred thousand distinct CDR3 sequences in the sample, roughly 30% were seen once. Sequenced input: PBMCs. The receptor set was obtained from a woman aged 18-49 years in good health.

V usage is TRBV10-3 and J usage is TRBJ1-4, with 7 bases identical to TRBD1. Germline assignment: CDR1 ENHRY and CDR2 SYGVKD. The V segment lost 5 bases and the J segment 3 bases; nucleotides outside the gene matches: 9. This CDR3 spans 16 amino acids. CDR3 sequence reads: CAISSGTVGANEKLFF. DNA of the CDR3: TGTGCCATCAGTAGTGGGACAGTCGGAGCTAATGAAAAACTGTTTTTT.

The V and J genes are TRBV15 and TRBJ2-1; TRBD2 aligns across 9 bases. The CDR3 covers 17 residues. Germline V CDR1 and CDR2: LNHNV, YYDKDF (reference sequence). The junction had 9 bases not matched to a gene; V was cut back by 5 bases and J by 1 base. CDR3 sequence reads: CATSSIAGEWSYNEQFF. CDR3 in DNA: TGTGCCACCAGCTCAATAGCGGGGGAATGGTCCTACAATGAGCAGTTCTTC.

In its sample, this clonotype was seen a few times. The rearrangement joins TRBV18 to TRBJ1-1, with D possibly TRBD1 on 5 matching bases. Trimming took off 4 bases at V and 2 bases at J, with 17 bases between the two ends. CDR1 is KGHSH, CDR2 LQKENI, per germline. The CDR3 totals 16 residues. This chain's CDR3 is CASSRSVTGANTEAFF. In nucleotides, the CDR3 is TGTGCCAGCTCACGGTCTGTAACCGGGGCCAACACTGAAGCTTTCTTT.

The chain is built from TRBV12-3 or TRBV12-4 and TRBJ1-5; TRBD1 might be the D (5 bases). With 3 bases removed from V and 7 bases from J, the gap between germline ends came to 10 bases. This CDR3 has 13 residues. The CDR3 region is CASSFREGQPQHF. As DNA, the CDR3 is TGTGCCAGCAGTTTCAGGGAAGGGCAGCCCCAGCATTTT.

The J gene is TRBJ2-1, the V gene TRBV29-1, with 10 bases identical to TRBD2. Germline CDR1 SQVTM, CDR2 ANQGSEA. The CDR3 spans 15 residues. The V gene end was trimmed by 4 bases and the J gene end by 2 bases; junction bases not matched to a gene: 5. The CDR3 nucleotides read TGCAGCGTTGGAAAGAGCGGGAGGGCCTACAATGAGCAGTTCTTC. Amino acid sequence: CSVGKSGRAYNEQFF.

The J gene is TRBJ1-3, the V gene TRBV11-3; D might be TRBD1 (5 bases). The CDR3 spans 15 residues. Germline V gives CDR1 SGHNT, CDR2 YENEEA. V lost 0 bases and J lost 1, with 7 bases in between. The CDR3 nucleotides are TGTGCCAGCAGCTTAGACGGGGGATCTGGAAACACCATATATTTT. This sequence encodes CASSLDGGSGNTIYF.

V and J are TRBV7-9 and TRBJ1-4; no firm D call. Germline CDR1 is SEHNR and CDR2 is FQNEAQ (reference sequence). Trimming removed 5 bases from V and 4 bases from J, with 11 bases in between. The CDR3 extends over 14 amino acids. The CDR3 spells CASSTSSVNEKLFF. CDR3 DNA sequence: TGTGCCAGCAGCACAAGCTCGGTTAATGAAAAACTGTTTTTT.

This clonotype was seen only a few times. V gene TRBV5-1 combines with J gene TRBJ2-1; D unclear. This CDR3 comprises 16 residues. Germline-derived CDR1 and CDR2 are SGHRS and YFSETQ. V lost 1 base to trimming and J lost 3 bases, with 14 bases between them. For the CDR3, the DNA is TGCGCCAGCAGCTTGCACCCTACCAACTTCTACAATGAGCAGTTCTTC. Translation: CASSLHPTNFYNEQFF.

This clonotype has only a few counts. The chain couples TRBV29-1 to TRBJ2-2, with 8 bases matching TRBD2. Germline trimming cut 6 bases from V and 2 bases from J; bases unmatched to any gene: 14. Germline V gene data show CDR1 as SQVTM and CDR2 as ANQGSEA. The CDR3 contains 17 residues. In DNA form, the CDR3 reads TGCAGCGTCCGAGGGCTAGCGGGTTCCGAAAACACCGGGGAGCTGTTTTTT. Encoded protein: CSVRGLAGSENTGELFF.

This chain joins TRBV12-3 or TRBV12-4 and TRBJ2-1; 9 bases are a match to TRBD2. V lost 7 bases and J lost 6; bases outside the gene matches: 10. The CDR3 is 15 residues long. The CDR3 region is CASTQAGGPINEQFF. CDR3 DNA: TGTGCCAGCACCCAGGCGGGGGGGCCCATCAATGAGCAGTTCTTC.

V and J are TRBV15 and TRBJ1-2; D unclear. Germline V gives CDR1 LNHNV, CDR2 YYDKDF (reference sequence). This CDR3 is built from 14 residues. Trimming left V 3 bases short and J 2 bases short, with 10 bases between. CDR3 coding DNA: TGTGCCACCAGCAGCGGACCGTTGAACTATGGCTACACCTTC. Residues: CATSSGPLNYGYTF.

This clonotype turned up a few times. The V call is TRBV7-6, the J call TRBJ1-1; no firm D call. Trimming removed 1 base at V and 0 bases at J, with 18 bases between. The germline CDR1 and CDR2 sequences are SGHVS and FNYEAQ. The CDR3 is 18 residues long. The CDR3 region has the DNA TGTGCCAGCAGCTTAGAACTAGAGGGCGGCTCCATGAACACTGAAGCTTTCTTT. Its protein product is CASSLELEGGSMNTEAFF. Together with reference TRBV7-6 and TRBJ1-1, the CDR3 gives the full variable domain: GAGVSQSPRYKVTKRGQDVALRCDPISGHVSLYWYRQALGQGPEFLTYFNYEAQQDKSGLPNDRFSAERPEGSISTLTIQRTEQRDSAMYRCASSLELEGGSMNTEAFFGQGTRLTVV.

This rearrangement joins TRBV5-1 to TRBJ2-2, with 8 bases lining up with TRBD2. V shed 0 bases, J shed 4 bases, and the junction held 8 bases outside the gene matches. CDR3 length equals 17 residues. Germline CDR1 reads SGHRS; CDR2 reads YFSETQ. CDR3 bases: TGCGCCAGCAGCTTGGCCCTTAGCGGGGTACTCACCGGGGAGCTGTTTTTT. It codes for CASSLALSGVLTGELFF. Full variable domain (missing parts from reference TRBV5-1 and TRBJ2-2): KAGVTQTPRYLIKTRGQQVTLSCSPISGHRSVSWYQQTPGQGLQFLFEYFSETQRNKGNFPGRFSGRQFSNSRSEMNVSTLELGDSALYLCASSLALSGVLTGELFFGEGSRLTVL.

The chain links TRBV20-1 to TRBJ1-3; D is ambiguous. The length of the CDR3 is 13 residues. The ends were cut back, 5 bases at V and 0 bases at J, with 8 bases in the middle. Germline-derived CDR1 and CDR2 are DFQATT and SNEGSKA (reference sequence). The CDR3 bases are TGCAGTGCTTCTATGCACTCTGGAAACACCATATATTTT. This codes for CSASMHSGNTIYF.

This clonotype was found a few times. This chain connects TRBV9 to TRBJ1-6; D is uncertain. V was trimmed by 3 bases and J by 6 bases, leaving 13 bases between them. The germline V gene has CDR1 SGDLS and CDR2 YYNGEE. CDR3 size: 15 residues. In DNA form, the CDR3 reads TGTGCCAGCAGCGCTAATACGGTCCCTAATTCACCCCTCCACTTT. It codes for CASSANTVPNSPLHF.

The chain is built from TRBV7-6 and TRBJ1-5, with D hard to call. The length of the CDR3 is 13 residues. The V gene's germline CDR1 is SGHVS and CDR2 FNYEAQ. V dropped 5 bases and J dropped 7 bases, with 12 bases sitting between them. CDR3 in amino acids: CASSGSAKQPQHF. CDR3 in DNA: TGTGCCAGCAGCGGATCAGCGAAACAGCCCCAGCATTTT.

Only a few counts were recorded for this clonotype. V is TRBV12-3 or TRBV12-4 and J is TRBJ2-1; possible D gene TRBD2, 5 bases. The CDR3 has 12 amino acids. Trimming took 5 bases from V and 8 from J, leaving 10 bases between them. The CDR3 sequence is CASSTSVYEQFF. CDR3 coding DNA: TGTGCCAGCAGTACTAGTGTCTATGAGCAGTTCTTC.

The table lists this clonotype with a few counts. An end of the junction differs from the germline gene, which may be a read error. V usage is TRBV3-1 and J usage is TRBJ2-2, with 10 bases that match TRBD2. This CDR3 has 16 amino acids. CDR1 and CDR2 (germline): LGHDT, YNNKEL (reference sequence). CDR3: CASSPTGLAATGELVF. The DNA of the CDR3 is TGTGCCAGCAGCCCCACCGGACTAGCGGCCACCGGGGAGCTGGTTTTT. The full variable domain, its missing parts supplied by reference TRBV3-1 and TRBJ2-2, is DTAVSQTPKYLVTQMGNDKSIKCEQNLGHDTMYWYKQDSKKFLKIMFSYNNKELIINETVPNRFSPKSPDKAHLNLHINSLELGDSAVYFCASSPTGLAATGELVFGEGSRLTVL.

The gene calls are TRBV5-6 and TRBJ2-5, with no clear D. Germline lookup yields CDR1 SGHDT and CDR2 YYEEEE. The CDR3 runs 14 residues. The V end was cut by 0 bases, the J end by 2 bases, with 8 bases between. The CDR3 here is CASSLDPKQETQYF. CDR3 sequence (DNA): TGTGCCAGCAGCTTGGATCCTAAACAAGAGACCCAGTACTTC. The full variable domain, completed using reference TRBV5-6 and TRBJ2-5, is DAGVTQSPTHLIKTRGQQVTLRCSPKSGHDTVSWYQQALGQGPQFIFQYYEEEERQRGNFPDRFSGHQFPNYSSELNVNALLLGDSALYLCASSLDPKQETQYFGPGTRLLVL.

With regard to this clonotype: One end of the junction does not line up with germline, which may come from a read error. V is TRBV11-2 and J is TRBJ1-3; D is ambiguous. The CDR3 consists of 15 residues. The germline CDR1 and CDR2 sequences are SGHAT and FQNNGV. The chain's CDR3 is CASNPVGLSGDTIYF. The CDR3 nucleotides read TGTGCCAGCAACCCGGTTGGCCTCTCTGGAGACACCATATATTTT.

This clonotype was found many times. The genes are TRBV5-6 and TRBJ1-1; D not certain. The CDR3 contains 13 residues. Between the trimmed V and J ends, which lost 0 bases and 8 bases, there was a span of 11 bases. Per germline, CDR1 SGHDT and CDR2 YYEEEE. CDR3 in DNA: TGTGCCAGCAGCTTGGTTCAGGCAGAAGAAGCTTTCTTT. It specifies CASSLVQAEEAFF.